This T cell receptor beta chain was recovered during a study of blood T cell repertoires in COVID-19. In this sample, this clone turned up a few times. Sequenced by immunoSEQ multiplex PCR; TCRdb stores in-frame clones only, minus some. The repertoire consists of under 200,000 clones, with roughly 91% occurring once and the leading ten covering roughly 6%. The germline gives CDR1 MNHNS, CDR2 SASEGT. V gave up 3 bases and J gave up 7 bases, with 15 bases separating them. This CDR3 spans 14 amino acids. The source is a middle-aged man with active or convalescent COVID-19. The chain couples TRBV6-1 to TRBJ1-2; TRBD1 might be the D (6 bases). Sequenced input: peripheral blood. CDR3 residues: CASSDVKQGSGYTF. The CDR3 DNA follows: TGTGCCAGCAGTGATGTCAAACAGGGCTCTGGCTACACCTTC.